This T cell receptor (beta chain) was recovered during a study of blood T cell repertoires in COVID-19. Overall study context: Samples taken during acute and convalescent COVID-19 were collected in the United States, Italy and Spain.

The method was immunoSEQ multiplex PCR; TCRdb's version includes in-frame clones alone and lacks a portion of them. The sample includes 160,000 or so clones, 82% seen only once; the top ten take around 8%. CDR3 length: 15 residues. The ends were cut back, 7 bases at V and 1 base at J, with 11 bases in the middle. Germline V CDR1 and CDR2: MNHNY, SVGAGI (reference sequence). This sequence joins TRBV6-6 and TRBJ2-6; the D gene is possibly TRBD1 (5 bases). The sequence came from a woman in her 70s with acute or convalescent COVID-19. The sequencing input was peripheral blood. The CDR3 DNA sequence: TGTGCCAGCATCATAACAGGATCTGGGGCCAACGTCCTGACTTTC. Translation: CASIITGSGANVLTF.